This T cell receptor beta chain was found in a study of blood T cell repertoires in COVID-19. Assay: immunoSEQ multiplex PCR; the TCRdb copy retains only in-frame clones and omits some. The sample shows around 80,000 clones, roughly 80% of them seen only once. CDR1 and CDR2 from the germline V gene are LNHDA and SQIVND (reference sequence). J gave up 4 bases and V 4 bases, and 4 bases lay outside the gene matches. The CDR3 is 15 residues long. Specimen: peripheral blood. V and J are TRBV19 and TRBJ1-4; 9 bases agree with TRBD1. The TCR originated in a man older than 75 with acute or convalescent COVID-19. CDR3 sequence reads: CASSKQGALNEKLFF. CDR3 nucleotide sequence: TGTGCCAGTAGTAAACAGGGGGCTCTTAATGAAAAACTGTTTTTT. Supplemented by reference TRBV19 and TRBJ1-4, the full variable domain reads DGGITQSPKYLFRKEGQNVTLSCEQNLNHDAMYWYRQDPGQGLRLIYYSQIVNDFQKGDIAEGYSVSREKKESFPLTVTSAQKNPTAFYLCASSKQGALNEKLFFGSGTQLSVL.